Shown below are 17 T cell receptor beta chains from a single sample sequenced in a study of blood T cell repertoires in COVID-19. Data came from immunoSEQ multiplex PCR; TCRdb stores just in-frame clones and leaves some out. The table lists around 300,000 clones, roughly 90% of them singletons, with approximately 2% in the top ten. The sequenced sample was peripheral blood. The origin of the receptors is a woman aged 25 to 39 with COVID-19, enrolled during active disease.

CDR3 in DNA: TGTGCCAGCAGCTTAGGAGGAGGGCGAGGCTACACCTTC. Translation gives CASSLGGGRGYTF. The chain links TRBV7-2 to TRBJ1-2; D gene uncertain. The CDR3 extends over 13 amino acids. V lost 1 base and J lost 8, with 11 bases in between. Germline-derived CDR1 and CDR2 are SGHTA and FQGNSA.

This clone was found once. This CDR3 is CSGVEGTEAFF. CDR3 in DNA: TGCAGCGGCGTGGAGGGCACTGAAGCTTTCTTT. The V gene is TRBV29-1, the J gene TRBJ1-1; no reliable D call. Germline V gene sequence: CDR1 SQVTM, CDR2 ANQGSEA. The CDR3 spans 11 residues. Trimming took 7 bases from V and 4 from J, leaving 10 bases between them.

This clone was seen just once. This sequence joins TRBV15 and TRBJ2-6; D is unresolved. Germline V gene sequence: CDR1 LNHNV, CDR2 YYDKDF (reference sequence). Trimming took 2 bases from V and 0 from J, leaving 5 bases between them. This CDR3 is built from 15 residues. The CDR3 protein is CATSRQNSGANVLTF. For the CDR3, the DNA is TGTGCCACCAGCAGACAAAACTCTGGGGCCAACGTCCTGACTTTC.

This sequence joins TRBV4-2 and TRBJ2-7, with 8 positions matching TRBD2. V shed 0 bases and J 4 bases; nucleotides not matched to a gene: 5. This CDR3 region has 15 residues. Germline V gene lookup returns CDR1 LGHNA and CDR2 YNFKEQ. The CDR3 DNA follows: TGTGCCAGCAGCCAAGATAGGACTAGCAGATACGAGCAGTACTTC. Encoded protein: CASSQDRTSRYEQYF.

This chain joins TRBV28 and TRBJ1-1, with D perhaps matching TRBD1 (5 bases). V was cut by 4 bases and J by 1 base, with 13 bases left in between. The CDR3 extends over 15 amino acids. Per germline, CDR1 MDHEN and CDR2 SYDVKM. The CDR3 DNA follows: TGTGCCAGCAGTTCACCCCCAGACAGGAACACTGAAGCTTTCTTT. Protein product: CASSSPPDRNTEAFF.

The table lists this clone with a count of one. This chain uses TRBV5-1 with TRBJ1-4; 8 bases agree with TRBD1. CDR1 and CDR2 (germline): SGHRS, YFSETQ. This CDR3 region has 17 residues. V lost 1 base to trimming and J lost 0 bases; unmatched junction nucleotides: 5. The CDR3: CASSLNGQGATNEKLFF. In DNA form, the CDR3 reads TGCGCCAGCAGCTTGAACGGACAGGGAGCAACTAATGAAAAACTGTTTTTT.

The chain couples TRBV9 to TRBJ2-3; 7 bases map to TRBD2. The J segment lost 2 bases and the V segment lost 0 bases, leaving 18 bases of the junction unmatched. In germline, CDR1 is SGDLS, CDR2 YYNGEE. The CDR3 totals 20 residues. This CDR3 is CASSVVGTTAVGPNTDTQYF. CDR3 DNA sequence: TGTGCCAGCAGCGTAGTGGGGACTACGGCGGTTGGCCCAAACACAGATACGCAGTATTTT.

The gene calls are TRBV27 and TRBJ2-7; D not resolved. Germline V gene sequence: CDR1 MNHEY, CDR2 SMNVEV (reference sequence). V lost 5 bases to trimming and J lost 4 bases, with 9 bases between them. CDR3 length: 12 residues. The CDR3 here is CASSPSQYEQYF. Here the CDR3 DNA reads TGTGCCAGCAGTCCCTCACAGTACGAGCAGTACTTC.

The chain recombines TRBV19 with TRBJ2-7; D may be TRBD2 (6 bases). Germline V lookup: CDR1 LNHDA, CDR2 SQIVND (reference sequence). Trimming pared 1 base from V and 5 bases from J, leaving 15 bases between. The CDR3 length is 15 residues. The CDR3 protein is CASSIGTARRDEQYF. The CDR3 DNA reads TGTGCCAGTAGTATAGGAACAGCCCGGAGGGACGAGCAGTACTTC.

This chain joins TRBV3-1 (or the pseudogene TRBV3-2) and TRBJ1-2, with D maybe TRBD1 (5 bases). Trimming left V 4 bases short and J 2 bases short, with 14 bases between. The CDR3 is made up of 15 amino acids. The germline gives CDR1 LGHDT, CDR2 YNNKEL (reference sequence). In DNA form, the CDR3 reads TGTGCCAGCAGCCGACCGGGACTCGGAAACTATGGCTACACCTTC. This encodes CASSRPGLGNYGYTF.

The rearrangement links TRBV4-1 to TRBJ1-3, with 9 bases aligning to TRBD1. Germline V gene lookup returns CDR1 MGHRA and CDR2 YSYEKL. The V gene end was trimmed by 4 bases and the J gene end by 5 bases; junction bases not matched to a gene: 3. The CDR3 loop spans 14 amino acids. CDR3: CASSPDRGRNTIYF. The CDR3 DNA reads as TGCGCCAGCAGCCCCGACAGGGGGAGAAACACCATATATTTT.

The table lists this clone with a count of one. The V call is TRBV30, the J call TRBJ1-2, with 9 bases that match TRBD1. V was pared by 2 bases and J by 8 bases, with 9 bases of the junction left unmatched. CDR1 GTSNPN and CDR2 SVGIG come from the germline V gene (reference sequence). This CDR3 is built from 14 residues. The CDR3 bases are TGTGCCTGGAGTTTACAGGGGGCCGAGGAAGGCTACACCTTC. It codes for CAWSLQGAEEGYTF.

The chain couples TRBV5-1 to TRBJ1-6; D is possibly TRBD1 (6 bases). Per germline, CDR1 SGHRS and CDR2 YFSETQ. The CDR3 is 13 amino acids. V lost 0 bases to trimming and J lost 8 bases, with 6 bases between them. CDR3 loop: CASSLGQDSPLHF. CDR3 nucleotides: TGCGCCAGCAGCTTGGGACAGGATTCACCCCTCCACTTT.

The chain uses TRBV18 and TRBJ1-2; no definite D call. Between the trimmed V and J ends, which lost 3 bases and 4 bases, there was a span of 12 bases. The CDR3 is 14 residues long. Germline CDR1 reads KGHSH; CDR2 reads LQKENI. This chain's CDR3 is CASSPSPEFYGYTF. CDR3 in DNA: TGTGCCAGCTCACCGTCTCCGGAGTTCTATGGCTACACCTTC.

The chain is built from TRBV5-1 and TRBJ2-7; 12 nucleotides agree with TRBD2. The CDR3 runs 16 residues. J gave up 2 bases and V 0 bases, and 3 bases lay outside the gene matches. CDR1 and CDR2 (germline): SGHRS, YFSETQ. CDR3 sequence reads: CASSLGLAGGAYEQYF. As DNA, the CDR3 is TGCGCCAGCAGCTTGGGGCTAGCGGGAGGGGCCTACGAGCAGTACTTC.

On this clone itself: The junction does not match germline at one end; this may be a read error. The chain uses TRBV30 and TRBJ2-7, with 7 bases that match TRBD1. Germline CDR1 reads GTSNPN; CDR2 reads SVGIG (reference sequence). The CDR3 is 12 amino acids. Here the CDR3 DNA reads TGTGCCTGGAGTTCTCTCCCCGGGACAGTAGTCTTC. As protein: CAWSSLPGTVVF.

As for this clone: A junction end diverges from the germline sequence, so it may reflect a read error. The chain couples TRBV11-2 to TRBJ1-1; a weak D match, TRBD1 (6 bases). The germline V gene has CDR1 SGHAT and CDR2 FQNNGV. CDR3 size: 13 residues. DNA of the CDR3: TGTGCCAGCAGCATAGACAGGTCCACTGAAGCTTTCTTT. The encoded protein is CASSIDRSTEAFF.